This T cell receptor beta chain was obtained from a study of shared clonotypes between healthy human individuals. The overall study: Donors had three CD4 naive, three CD4 memory, two CD8 naive and one CD8 memory plate apiece.

In the source study's methods: Junction-only sequences without quality scores came from ImmunoSEQ, so filtering differed. Data came from immunoSEQ multiplex PCR; TCRdb stores just in-frame clones and leaves some out. V and J calls and clone size are as listed in that table; D and trimming were resolved from the DNA. The sample records under 1,100,000 clones, approximately 80% being singletons. V was clipped by 6 bases and J by 5 bases; unmatched bases: 11. Germline V gene sequence: CDR1 MNHNS, CDR2 SASEGT. This CDR3 contains 15 residues. CD4+ cells were split into CD45RA+ naive and CD45RA-negative memory subsets.

This TCR was sampled from a man younger than 35 in good health. Some clones in this sample may be carry-over from other donors' samples. This chain uses TRBV6-1 with TRBJ2-5, with 8 nucleotides matching TRBD2. Material for sequencing was memory CD4+ T cells from PBMCs. The subset here: CD45RA-negative fraction. The CDR3 is CASRLSGSEGETQYF. The DNA for the CDR3 is TGTGCCAGCAGGTTGAGCGGGAGCGAGGGGGAGACCCAGTACTTC.